This T cell receptor beta chain was documented in a study of shared clonotypes between healthy human individuals. On this clone itself: Its antigen remains unidentified.

Findings of the study overall: It was the non-shared clonotypes that had lower generation probabilities than clonotypes shared by all four donors. Generally, naive subsets (rather than memory subsets) showed larger estimated richness.

The germline V gene encodes CDR1 SGHRS and CDR2 YFSETQ. V was cut by 0 bases and J by 2 bases, with 9 bases left in between. The CDR3 loop spans 14 amino acids. Profiling relied on immunoSEQ multiplex PCR, and the TCRdb table lists in-frame clones only, not all of them. The table has about 1.9 million clones, around 93% seen once. Positively selected for CCR7, the CD45RO-negative cells used as naive CD8 cells excluded terminally differentiated effector memory CD45RA+ cells. Sequenced sample: naive CD8+ T cells from PBMCs. This clonotype was sampled from a young man in good health. Some clones in this sample may be carry-over from other donors' samples. The chain is built from TRBV5-1 and TRBJ2-7, with D tentatively TRBD1 or TRBD2 (5 bases each). CDR3 in DNA: TGCGCCAGCAGCTTGGACGGGGCTGCCTACGAGCAGTACTTC. As protein: CASSLDGAAYEQYF.